The 24 T cell receptor beta chains given below trace back to one sample, sequenced in a study of spatial heterogeneity in lung cancer. Notes on the study in general: Expanded intratumoral alpha and beta TCR counts tracked tumor mutation counts.

TCRdb recomputed calls from the 5' RACE reads with MiXCR, one row per CDR3 protein. The repertoire consists of over 1,000 distinct CDR3 sequences, with under 15% occurring once and the leading ten covering more than 15%. Time point in this sample: sample taken at primary tumor resection. For these TCRs, the target antigens are not known. Sample: lung tumor tissue, taken at surgery. The receptors were gathered from a male donor with early-stage non-small cell lung cancer.

In its sample, this clonotype ranks as medium-sized. Within a library made for alpha chains, this beta chain is off target, and its count is uninformative. The V and J genes are TRBV4-3 and TRBJ2-5; D remains unclear. The germline CDR1 and CDR2 sequences are LGHNA and YSLEER. V lost 2 bases and J 2 bases, leaving 12 bases between the germline ends. This CDR3 is 15 amino acids long. The CDR3 DNA reads TGCGCCAGCAGCCAAAGTTGGATAGGGCAAGAGACCCAGTACTTC. Encoded protein: CASSQSWIGQETQYF.

This clonotype was counted a few times. This beta chain slipped into a library made for alpha chains as a stray read, so its size is not meaningful. The gene calls are TRBV6-5 and TRBJ2-2; D remains unclear. The CDR3 loop spans 16 amino acids. Trimming took off 0 bases at V and 5 bases at J, with 13 bases between the two ends. Germline V gene lookup returns CDR1 MNHEY and CDR2 SVGAGI. CDR3 bases: TGTGCCAGCAGTTACTCGTATGGAATCGGAACCGGGGAGCTGTTTTTT. This gives the protein CASSYSYGIGTGELFF.

This clonotype is medium-sized by share. With the library built for alpha chains, this beta chain is off target and its frequency is not meaningful. This chain uses TRBV2 with TRBJ2-2; D is uncertain. The CDR3 runs to 16 residues. V lost 2 bases and J 0 bases, leaving 10 bases between the germline ends. Germline CDR1 reads SNHLY; CDR2 reads FYNNEI. CDR3 in amino acids: CASSERPPSNTGELFF. CDR3 nucleotides: TGTGCCAGCAGTGAACGTCCACCCTCGAACACCGGGGAGCTGTTTTTT.

Concerning this clonotype: This beta chain slipped into a library made for alpha chains as a stray read, so its size is not meaningful. The chain couples TRBV4-3 to TRBJ2-7; no reliable D call. CDR3 length: 16 amino acids. CDR1 is LGHNA and CDR2 is YSLEER in the germline V gene. V lost 0 bases and J 3 bases, leaving 15 bases between the germline ends. The CDR3 region is CASSQDRFFAVYEQYF. The CDR3 DNA reads TGCGCCAGCAGCCAAGATAGGTTTTTCGCTGTCTACGAGCAGTACTTC.

This clonotype is categorized as medium-sized. The library was designed around alpha chains, so this beta chain is a stray read whose abundance carries little weight. The chain recombines TRBV11-2 with TRBJ1-3; D gene uncertain. The CDR3 runs to 14 residues. The V gene lost 1 base and the J gene lost 2 bases, with 6 bases spanning the gap. Germline V gene data show CDR1 as SGHAT and CDR2 as FQNNGV. This CDR3 is CASSLGLPGNTIYF. The CDR3 nucleotides read TGTGCCAGCAGCTTAGGGCTTCCTGGAAACACCATATATTTT.

By share of the sample, this clonotype is medium-sized. In a library made to pick up alpha chains, this beta chain is a stray read with a size that means little. This chain uses TRBV5-6 with TRBJ1-4; TRBD1 aligns across 8 bases. The germline V gene encodes CDR1 SGHDT and CDR2 YYEEEE. The CDR3 spans 18 residues. V gave up 0 bases and J gave up 4 bases; unmatched junction bases: 11. In nucleotides, the CDR3 is TGTGCCAGCAGCTTGGACAGGGGGGCGTCAGCCCTTAATGAAAAACTGTTTTTT. As protein: CASSLDRGASALNEKLFF.

By sample share, this clonotype is large. This beta chain slipped into a library made for alpha chains as a stray read, so its size is not meaningful. The V and J genes are TRBV7-2 and TRBJ1-2; D remains ambiguous. The germline gives CDR1 SGHTA, CDR2 FQGNSA. The CDR3 totals 13 residues. Trimming took off 0 bases at V and 4 bases at J, with 6 bases between the two ends. The DNA for the CDR3 is TGTGCCAGCAGCTTAGCAGTTGGCTATGGCTACACCTTC. Protein: CASSLAVGYGYTF.

This clonotype qualifies as medium-sized. The library was built for alpha chains, so this beta chain is an off-target read and its size means little. This rearrangement joins TRBV4-2 to TRBJ2-3, with 8 bases aligning to TRBD2. This CDR3 region has 16 residues. J was trimmed by 6 bases and V by 0 bases; bases with no gene match: 8. The germline V gene has CDR1 LGHNA and CDR2 YNFKEQ. The CDR3 protein is CASSQEGRGAVDTQYF. The CDR3 DNA reads TGTGCCAGCAGCCAAGAGGGGCGGGGGGCGGTGGATACGCAGTATTTT.

A word on this clonotype: This beta chain appears as a stray read in a library generated for alpha chains; its size is not informative. The genes are TRBV4-2 and TRBJ2-1; either TRBD1 or TRBD2 may fit D (5 bases each). CDR3 length equals 14 residues. V lost 4 bases and J lost 6, with 13 bases in between. The germline V gene encodes CDR1 LGHNA and CDR2 YNFKEQ. CDR3 nucleotide sequence: TGTGCCAGCAGCCCACGGGGCGTGGGCAATGAGCAGTTCTTC. This translates into CASSPRGVGNEQFF.

This clonotype was seen ten or more times. Being off target in a library aimed at alpha chains, this beta chain has a size of little meaning. V gene TRBV10-2 combines with J gene TRBJ2-1; 7 bases match TRBD2. J was trimmed by 0 bases and V by 9 bases; bases with no gene match: 5. The length of the CDR3 is 14 residues. Per germline, CDR1 WSHSY and CDR2 SAAADI. The CDR3 region is CASSGLDSYNEQFF. As DNA, the CDR3 is TGCGCCAGTAGCGGGCTGGACTCCTACAATGAGCAGTTCTTC.

This clonotype is categorized as medium-sized. Because this beta chain is a stray read in a library intended to capture alpha chains, its abundance should not be given much weight. The J gene is TRBJ2-3, the V gene TRBV24-1, with TRBD2 matching over 10 bases. The CDR3 contains 16 residues. Germline CDR1 and CDR2: KGHDR and SFDVKD. Trimming cost V 2 bases and J 2 bases; bases outside gene matches: 3. CDR3 residues: CATSDWTSGNTDTQYF. The DNA of the CDR3 is TGTGCCACCAGTGATTGGACTAGCGGAAACACAGATACGCAGTATTTT.

This clonotype was seen at least ten times. Because the library targeted alpha chains, this beta chain is an off-target read whose size means little. The V gene is TRBV7-9, the J gene TRBJ1-4, with a tentative D call TRBD1 (5 bases). This CDR3 comprises 15 residues. Germline V gene lookup returns CDR1 SEHNR and CDR2 FQNEAQ (reference sequence). Trimming shortened V by 7 bases and J by 0 bases, and 12 bases separated the two germline ends. The CDR3 DNA follows: TGTGCCAGCAATCCGGGGACTGCAACTAATGAAAAACTGTTTTTT. Residues: CASNPGTATNEKLFF.

Points on this clonotype: A junction end diverges from the germline sequence, so it may reflect a read error. This beta chain came through as a stray read in a library set up for alpha chains, and its size says little. V usage is TRBV20-1 and J usage is TRBJ2-2; perhaps TRBD2 as D (6 bases). The germline V gene has CDR1 DFQATT and CDR2 SNEGSKA (reference sequence). This CDR3 is built from 15 residues. The DNA of the CDR3 is TGTAGTGCTAGGGCTCCTAGTGGTAACACGGGGGAGCTGGTTTTT. Translating gives CSARAPSGNTGELVF.

This clonotype appeared a few times. This beta chain is a stray read from a library made for alpha chains; its abundance is not meaningful. The CDR3 DNA sequence: TGTGCCAGCAGTTTGCTACTAGCGGAAACCGAAGAGACCCAGTACTTC. Its translation is CASSLLLAETEETQYF. The chain links TRBV28 to TRBJ2-5; 8 bases map to TRBD2. The CDR3 runs 16 residues. The germline V gene encodes CDR1 MDHEN and CDR2 SYDVKM. With V trimmed by 3 bases and J by 3 bases, 9 bases remained unmatched.

Relative to its sample, this clonotype is large. This beta chain is an unintended read in a library built for alpha chains; its size means little. This sequence joins TRBV12-3 or TRBV12-4 and TRBJ1-2; D is perhaps TRBD1 (5 bases). V was shortened by 9 bases and J by 5 bases, with 16 bases between the two germline ends. This CDR3 spans 13 amino acids. CDR3 nucleotide sequence: TGTGCCAGTCGCCCCGACAGCGGTTATGGCTACACCTTC. Translation: CASRPDSGYGYTF.

By frequency in the sample, this clonotype is medium-sized. Found in a library prepared for alpha chains, this beta chain is an off-target read, and its abundance has little meaning. The rearrangement links TRBV12-3 or TRBV12-4 to TRBJ2-5; 10 nucleotides line up with TRBD1. This CDR3 contains 16 residues. V shed 5 bases, J shed 4 bases, and the junction held 10 bases outside the gene matches. Here the CDR3 DNA reads TGTGCCAGCAGTCTCCAGACAGGGGGCTTAGGAGAGACCCAGTACTTC. It specifies CASSLQTGGLGETQYF.

By share, this clonotype counts as medium-sized (0.01 to 0.1%). A library prepared for alpha chains yielded this beta chain as an off-target read; its size is of little meaning. The gene calls are TRBV28 and TRBJ2-3; 9 nucleotides line up with TRBD2. This CDR3 has 14 amino acids. Germline assignment: CDR1 MDHEN and CDR2 SYDVKM. Unmatched junction bases numbered 1, after V lost 3 bases and J lost 3 bases. The CDR3 sequence is CASSFLAGTDTQYF. The CDR3 region has the DNA TGTGCCAGCAGTTTCCTAGCGGGGACAGATACGCAGTATTTT.

Note on this clonotype: This beta chain appears as a stray read in a library generated for alpha chains; its size is not informative. The rearrangement joins TRBV20-1 to TRBJ2-4; 11 bases are a match to TRBD2. The germline gives CDR1 DFQATT, CDR2 SNEGSKA (reference sequence). The CDR3 consists of 15 residues. V lost 6 bases to trimming and J lost 3 bases; unmatched junction nucleotides: 7. The CDR3 bases are TGCAGTGCCCTTGGCCTAGCGGGAGGCAAAAACATTCAGTACTTC. This translates into CSALGLAGGKNIQYF.

There are many counts of this clonotype. The library was built for alpha chains, so this beta chain is an off-target read and its size means little. The rearrangement links TRBV7-8 to TRBJ1-2; the D gene is possibly TRBD1 (6 bases). V lost 7 bases and J 4 bases, leaving 16 bases between the germline ends. CDR1 SGHVS and CDR2 FQNEAQ come from the germline V gene. The CDR3 is 14 amino acids. The CDR3 protein is CASTLKRGGYGYTF. In DNA form, the CDR3 reads TGTGCCAGCACTCTCAAAAGGGGGGGCTATGGCTACACCTTC. Combining the CDR3 with reference TRBV7-8 and TRBJ1-2 gives the whole variable domain GAGVSQSPRYKVAKRGQDVALRCDPISGHVSLFWYQQALGQGPEFLTYFQNEAQLDKSGLPSDRFFAERPEGSVSTLKIQRTQQEDSAVYLCASTLKRGGYGYTFGSGTRLTVV.

Regarding this clonotype: This beta chain was picked up by a library intended for alpha chains and is off target, so its count carries little meaning. J is TRBJ1-5 and V is TRBV28, with 8 positions matching TRBD1. V was pared by 5 bases and J by 3 bases, with 6 bases of the junction left unmatched. Germline CDR1 is MDHEN and CDR2 is SYDVKM. CDR3 length equals 15 residues. The CDR3 region is CASSPGTGNNQPQHF. CDR3 coding DNA: TGTGCCAGCAGTCCCGGGACAGGTAACAATCAGCCCCAGCATTTT.

As regards this clonotype: A library made for alpha chains picked up this beta chain off target, so its size means little. The J gene is TRBJ2-1, the V gene TRBV20-1, with D unresolved. V shed 4 bases and J shed 7 bases, with 11 bases lying between them. The germline gives CDR1 DFQATT, CDR2 SNEGSKA (reference sequence). CDR3 length: 12 residues. DNA of the CDR3: TGCAGTGCTACCCCTAGTATGAATGAGCAGTTCTTC. Protein: CSATPSMNEQFF.

This clonotype counts as large. Since it is a stray read in a library aimed at alpha chains, this beta chain has a size that is not meaningful. The chain has TRBV6-5 and TRBJ2-1, with 14 bases lining up with TRBD2. This CDR3 has 17 amino acids. The junction had 13 bases not matched to a gene; V was cut back by 10 bases and J by 5 bases. CDR1 is MNHEY and CDR2 is SVGAGI in the germline V gene. The CDR3 reads CATQPGLAGGPNNEQFF. The CDR3 nucleotides read TGTGCCACCCAACCCGGACTAGCGGGGGGACCTAACAATGAGCAGTTCTTC.

This clonotype came up many times. The library was prepared for alpha chains; this beta chain is a stray read, so its frequency means little. This chain links TRBV9 with TRBJ2-1, with 13 positions matching TRBD2. Looked up from germline, CDR1 is SGDLS and CDR2 is YYNGEE. This CDR3 region has 17 residues. The J segment lost 1 base and the V segment lost 3 bases, leaving 4 bases of the junction unmatched. Here the CDR3 DNA reads TGTGCCAGCAGCGACGGGACTAGCGGGGCTTCCTACAATGAGCAGTTCTTC. Amino acid sequence: CASSDGTSGASYNEQFF. Complete variable domain (other parts from reference TRBV9 and TRBJ2-1): DSGVTQTPKHLITATGQRVTLRCSPRSGDLSVYWYQQSLDQGLQFLIQYYNGEERAKGNILERFSAQQFPDLHSELNLSSLELGDSALYFCASSDGTSGASYNEQFFGPGTRLTVL.

This clonotype counts as medium-sized. Because the library targeted alpha chains, this beta chain is an off-target read whose size means little. This chain joins TRBV7-2 and TRBJ2-7; the match to TRBD2 covers 7 bases. Germline lookup yields CDR1 SGHTA and CDR2 FQGNSA. V shed 4 bases, J shed 2 bases, and the junction held 5 bases outside the gene matches. This CDR3 contains 14 residues. The chain's CDR3 is CASSSGLVPYEQYF. The CDR3 region has the DNA TGTGCCAGCAGCTCCGGACTAGTCCCCTACGAGCAGTACTTC.